What follows is one T cell receptor beta chain and its context. The data are from a study of OX40 agonist ivuxolimab in advanced cancers. Study at large: Patients were dosed with the agonistic anti-OX40 (CD134) antibody ivuxolimab. Patients treated during dose escalation were battling hepatocellular carcinoma, melanoma, renal cell or head and neck cancer.

No patient had autoimmune disease or received systemic immunosuppression. Germline CDR1 reads SGHRS; CDR2 reads YFSETQ. This CDR3 has 13 amino acids. V was shortened by 3 bases and J by 8 bases, with 15 bases between the two germline ends. Assay: immunoSEQ multiplex PCR; the TCRdb copy retains only in-frame clones and omits some. The sample consists of 75,000 to 80,000 clones, 85% to 95% of them appearing once. The V gene is TRBV5-1, the J gene TRBJ2-7, with D possibly called TRBD1 or TRBD2 (5 bases each). The source was CD4+ or CD8+ T cells sorted from blood, collected in a trial of the OX40 agonist ivuxolimab. The TCR sequence derives from an adult with an advanced solid tumor such as melanoma, head and neck, liver or kidney cancer. The chain's CDR3 is CASSSRMGEQQYF. For the CDR3, the DNA is TGCGCCAGCAGCTCACGTATGGGGGAGCAGCAGTACTTC.